Reported below is one T cell receptor (beta chain). Its antigen is not known. A split of CD4+ cells into CD45RA+ naive and CD45RA-negative memory subsets was performed. Data came from immunoSEQ multiplex PCR; TCRdb stores just in-frame clones and leaves some out. The profile shows more than 2 million clones, 90% to 95% of them singletons. This sample is part of a study of shared clonotypes between healthy human individuals. Study-level results: Approximately 5% was the fraction of naive CD4 clonotypes found shared across four donors.

Germline V lookup: CDR1 MNHEY, CDR2 SVGAGI. The CDR3 consists of 12 residues. Trimming stripped 8 bases from V and 6 bases from J, with 14 bases between. Sequenced sample: naive CD4+ T cells sorted from blood. Sample subset: CD45RA+ positively selected. J is TRBJ2-7 and V is TRBV6-5; D might be TRBD1 (6 bases). The receptor was isolated from a man younger than 35 in good health. The DNA for the CDR3 is TGTGCCAGCTTTTTACAGGGCGGCGAGCAGTACTTC. It codes for CASFLQGGEQYF.